The entry below describes one T cell receptor beta chain. Its antigen is not known. Different DNA sequences within this sample yield the same CDR3. The data belong to a study of cytomegalovirus exposure and HLA in healthy donors. Whole-study findings and limits: The authors enumerated 150 to 200 TCR beta chains as linked to cytomegalovirus.

CDR3 size: 12 residues. V lost 7 bases to trimming and J lost 2 bases, with 7 bases between them. Per the germline V gene, CDR1 is MDHEN and CDR2 is SYDVKM. Primers for the PCR totalled 60 Vbeta and 13 Jbeta. Using immunoSEQ multiplex PCR, the repertoire was profiled, and TCRdb retains in-frame clones only, with some absent. The sample holds around 150,000 clones, around four fifths seen once. J is TRBJ2-3 and V is TRBV28; D is ambiguous. The TCR comes from a male donor in good health and CMV-seronegative. The sequenced material came from PBMCs. This chain's CDR3 is CASNSFTDTQYF. CDR3 DNA sequence: TGTGCCAGCAACAGTTTCACAGATACGCAGTATTTT.